Listed below are T cell receptor beta chains from one sample, sequenced in a study. A single record per CDR3 protein comes from TCRdb applying MiXCR to the 5' RACE reads. The data contain around 50,000 distinct CDR3 sequences, around 28% of them singletons. Sequencing used tumor-infiltrating memory CD4+ T cells sorted from the breast tumor. These receptors were taken from a female donor with breast cancer. The CDR3 runs from the conserved cysteine through the conserved F or W. A D gene is named only where the DNA matches it firmly. Where a row states a size, it is once, few, many or the class of an expanded clone; other rows omit it.

V gene,D gene,J gene,clone size,CDR3 protein
TRBV5-1,TRBD2,TRBJ2-1,many,CASSFGLADYNEQFF
TRBV6-5,TRBD2,TRBJ2-7,.,CASSYVAGAYEQYF
TRBV20-1,.,TRBJ2-3,few,CSAPAIGTDTQYF
TRBV4-3,.,TRBJ2-1,few,CASSPRTTGEQFF
TRBV4-1,.,TRBJ1-1,.,CASSRRKDTEAFF
TRBV29-1,.,TRBJ1-3,.,CSVTPDAGNTIDF
TRBV5-1,.,TRBJ2-3,few,CASSLGSTDTQYF
TRBV6-5,.,TRBJ1-3,.,CASRATGLRGNTIYF
TRBV11-2,TRBD1,TRBJ2-5,.,CASSLQQGAGETQYF
TRBV29-1,.,TRBJ1-2,.,CSVDSQVYGYTF
TRBV6-1,.,TRBJ1-1,few,CASTRRGYTEAFF
TRBV7-2,.,TRBJ2-7,.,CASSLVGVGEQYF
TRBV7-2,.,TRBJ1-4,few,CASRTTPDNEKLFF
TRBV20-1,.,TRBJ2-3,many,CSARDRLGGGIDTQYF
TRBV5-5,.,TRBJ2-1,few,CASSLGVVGGDEQFF
TRBV15,.,TRBJ2-1,.,CATSIPLGSYNEQFF
TRBV4-3,TRBD1,TRBJ1-1,.,CASSLAGTGGAGTEAFF